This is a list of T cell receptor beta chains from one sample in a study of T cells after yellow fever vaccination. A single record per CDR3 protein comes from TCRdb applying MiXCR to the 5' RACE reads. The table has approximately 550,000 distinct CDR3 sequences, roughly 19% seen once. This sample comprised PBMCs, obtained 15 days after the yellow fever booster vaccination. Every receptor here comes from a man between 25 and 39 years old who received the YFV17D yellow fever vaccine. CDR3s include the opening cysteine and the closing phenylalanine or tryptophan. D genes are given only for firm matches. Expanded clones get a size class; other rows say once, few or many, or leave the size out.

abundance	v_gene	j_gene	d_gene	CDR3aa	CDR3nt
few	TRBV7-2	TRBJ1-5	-	CASSLAAHSNQPQHF	TGTGCCAGCAGCTTAGCGGCTCATAGCAATCAGCCCCAGCATTTT
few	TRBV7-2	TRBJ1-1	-	CASSRYRDLGREAFF	TGTGCCAGCAGCCGTTACAGGGACCTAGGGAGGGAAGCTTTCTTT
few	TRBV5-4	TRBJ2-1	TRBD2	CASSLRAGGPFNEQFF	TGTGCCAGCAGTCTAAGAGCGGGAGGGCCTTTTAATGAGCAGTTCTTC
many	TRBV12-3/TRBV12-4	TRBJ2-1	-	CASSSSSRSYNEQFF	TGTGCCAGCAGTTCATCTAGCCGGTCCTACAATGAGCAGTTCTTC
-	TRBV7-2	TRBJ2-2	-	CASSATIGELFF	TGTGCCAGCAGCGCGACGATCGGGGAGCTGTTTTTT
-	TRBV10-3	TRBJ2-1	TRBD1	CAIERQGDNEQFF	TGTGCCATCGAAAGACAGGGAGACAATGAGCAGTTCTTC
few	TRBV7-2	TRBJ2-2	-	CASSSAVGHTGELFF	TGTGCCAGCAGTTCAGCGGTAGGGCACACCGGGGAGCTGTTTTTT
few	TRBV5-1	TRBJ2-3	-	CASSPRPSTDTQYF	TGCGCCAGCAGCCCGCGGCCAAGCACAGATACGCAGTATTTT
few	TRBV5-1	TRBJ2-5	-	CASSLVTGPETQYF	TGCGCCAGCAGCTTGGTAACGGGGCCGGAGACCCAGTACTTC
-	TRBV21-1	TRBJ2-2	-	CASSQGGELFF	TGTGCCAGCAGCCAGGGCGGGGAGCTGTTTTTT
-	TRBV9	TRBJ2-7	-	CASKHKEAAYEQYF	TGTGCCAGCAAACACAAGGAGGCCGCCTACGAGCAGTACTTC
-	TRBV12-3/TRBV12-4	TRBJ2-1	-	CASSLQANEQFF	TGTGCCAGCAGTTTACAGGCGAATGAGCAGTTCTTC
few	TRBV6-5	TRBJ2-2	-	CASSYEGSNTGELFF	TGTGCCAGCAGTTACGAGGGTTCGAACACCGGGGAGCTGTTTTTT
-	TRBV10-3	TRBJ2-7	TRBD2	CAISDIAGSPRPTHEQYF	TGTGCCATCAGTGATATAGCGGGATCGCCCCGGCCGACGCACGAGCAGTACTTC
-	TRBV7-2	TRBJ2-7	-	CASRMGQSPYEQYF	TGTGCCAGCAGAATGGGACAATCACCCTACGAGCAGTACTTC
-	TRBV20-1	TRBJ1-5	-	CSASGGNPSGQPQHF	TGCAGTGCTAGTGGGGGCAACCCCTCCGGTCAGCCCCAGCATTTT
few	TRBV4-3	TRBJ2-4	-	CASSQGFGAKNIQYF	TGCGCCAGCAGCCAAGGTTTCGGGGCCAAAAACATTCAGTACTTC
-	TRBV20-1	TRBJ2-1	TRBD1	CSAPRQGFYNEQFF	TGCAGTGCTCCAAGACAGGGGTTCTACAATGAGCAGTTCTTC
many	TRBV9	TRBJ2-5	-	CASSVGSPETQYF	TGTGCCAGCAGCGTGGGGAGCCCTGAGACCCAGTACTTC
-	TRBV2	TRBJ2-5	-	CASLPPILYQETQYF	TGTGCCAGCCTACCGCCCATCCTGTACCAAGAGACCCAGTACTTC
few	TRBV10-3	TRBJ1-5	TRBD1	CATTTGAEQPQHF	TGTGCCACAACGACAGGGGCGGAACAGCCCCAGCATTTT
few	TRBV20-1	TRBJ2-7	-	CSASWDIVGEQYF	TGCAGTGCTAGTTGGGACATCGTGGGTGAGCAGTACTTC
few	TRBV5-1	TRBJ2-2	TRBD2	CASSLGLAGVVTGELFF	TGCGCCAGCAGCTTGGGTCTAGCGGGAGTTGTCACCGGGGAGCTGTTTTTT
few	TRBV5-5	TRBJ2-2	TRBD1	CASSFPGQGARYTGELFF	TGTGCCAGCAGCTTTCCCGGACAGGGAGCGAGGTACACCGGGGAGCTGTTTTTT
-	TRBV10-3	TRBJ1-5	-	CAISGGNQPQHF	TGTGCCATCTCAGGGGGCAATCAGCCCCAGCATTTT
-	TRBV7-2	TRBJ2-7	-	CASSVKQGYEQYF	TGTGCCAGCAGCGTGAAACAGGGATACGAGCAGTACTTC
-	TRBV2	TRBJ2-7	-	CASESGSLHEQYF	TGTGCCTCCGAAAGCGGGTCTCTGCACGAGCAGTACTTC
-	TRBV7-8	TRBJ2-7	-	CASSTSTGRKYEQYF	TGTGCCAGCAGCACTAGCACGGGGAGAAAGTACGAGCAGTACTTC
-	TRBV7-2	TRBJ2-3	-	CASSLAGEVDTQYF	TGTGCCAGCAGCTTAGCGGGAGAGGTAGATACGCAGTATTTT
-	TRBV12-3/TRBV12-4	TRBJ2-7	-	CASSLSSPGAYEQYF	TGTGCCAGCAGCCTGTCCAGTCCGGGGGCCTACGAGCAGTACTTC
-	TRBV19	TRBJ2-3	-	CASSIDASGTDTQYF	TGTGCCAGTAGTATAGACGCTAGCGGCACAGATACGCAGTATTTT
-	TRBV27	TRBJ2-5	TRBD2	CASSASGRARETQYF	TGTGCCAGCTCCGCTAGCGGGAGGGCCCGGGAGACCCAGTACTTC
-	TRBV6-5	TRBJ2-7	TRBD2	CASSYGSGTLPYEQYF	TGTGCCAGCAGTTACGGTAGCGGGACCCTTCCCTACGAGCAGTACTTC
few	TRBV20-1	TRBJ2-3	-	CSAEAAGTDTQYF	TGCAGTGCAGAGGCGGCGGGAACAGATACGCAGTATTTT
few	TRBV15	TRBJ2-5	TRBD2	CATTGGFAGGKTQYF	TGTGCCACCACGGGGGGCTTCGCGGGAGGGAAGACCCAGTACTTC
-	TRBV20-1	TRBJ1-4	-	CSARAGSDFEKLFF	TGCAGTGCTAGGGCAGGCAGTGATTTTGAAAAACTGTTTTTT
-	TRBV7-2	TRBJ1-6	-	CASSSQYGDSPLHF	TGTGCCAGCAGCTCCCAGTACGGGGATTCACCCCTCCACTTT
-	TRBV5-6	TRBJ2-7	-	CASSLGPSRYEQYF	TGTGCCAGCAGCTTGGGCCCTTCCCGCTACGAGCAGTACTTC
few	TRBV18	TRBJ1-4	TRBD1	CASSGQGADEKLFF	TGTGCCAGCTCCGGACAGGGGGCCGATGAAAAACTGTTTTTT
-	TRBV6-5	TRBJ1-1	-	CASSYSGSTNTEAFF	TGTGCCAGCAGTTACTCGGGGTCAACTAACACTGAAGCTTTCTTT
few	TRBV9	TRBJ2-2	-	CASRPAGQVTGELFF	TGTGCCAGCAGACCGGCAGGGCAGGTCACCGGGGAGCTGTTTTTT